These 6 T cell receptor beta chains were all obtained from the same sample, sequenced in a study of OX40 agonist ivuxolimab in advanced cancers. Generated by immunoSEQ multiplex PCR, the TCRdb table keeps only in-frame clones and is missing some. The repertoire holds around 100,000 clones, with around 94% as singletons. The source was CD4+ or CD8+ T cells sorted from blood, collected in a trial of the OX40 agonist ivuxolimab. The source is an adult with an advanced solid tumor such as melanoma, head and neck, liver or kidney cancer.

The chain links TRBV15 to TRBJ1-3, with a tentative D call TRBD1 (5 bases). The CDR3 contains 15 residues. V shed 0 bases and J shed 4 bases, with 10 bases lying between them. CDR1 LNHNV and CDR2 YYDKDF come from the germline V gene (reference sequence). In nucleotides, the CDR3 is TGTGCCACCAGCAGAGATCTCGGGACGGGAAACACCATATATTTT. Its protein product is CATSRDLGTGNTIYF.

J is TRBJ1-1 and V is TRBV7-9; the D is unclear. The CDR3 loop spans 13 amino acids. Trimming shortened V by 4 bases and J by 2 bases, and 8 bases separated the two germline ends. Germline V gene lookup returns CDR1 SEHNR and CDR2 FQNEAQ (reference sequence). CDR3 sequence (DNA): TGTGCCAGCAGCTCGCAAATAAACACTGAAGCTTTCTTT. Its translation is CASSSQINTEAFF.

This chain uses TRBV7-2 with TRBJ2-1, with a weak D call TRBD2 (6 bases). CDR3 size: 15 residues. The germline CDR1 and CDR2 sequences are SGHTA and FQGNSA. V was cut by 3 bases and J by 0 bases, with 9 bases left in between. The CDR3 loop is CASSLTRFSYNEQFF. The CDR3, as DNA: TGTGCCAGCAGCTTGACTAGATTCTCCTACAATGAGCAGTTCTTC. Variable domain in full (rest from reference TRBV7-2 and TRBJ2-1): GAGVSQSPSNKVTEKGKDVELRCDPISGHTALYWYRQSLGQGLEFLIYFQGNSAPDKSGLPSDRFSAERTGGSVSTLTIQRTQQEDSAVYLCASSLTRFSYNEQFFGPGTRLTVL.

The CDR3 reads CASRDTSGGYNEQFF. CDR3 DNA sequence: TGTGCCAGCAGAGATACTAGCGGGGGGTACAATGAGCAGTTCTTC. V usage is TRBV6-5 and J usage is TRBJ2-1; 12 nucleotides line up with TRBD2. J gave up 4 bases and V 6 bases, and 4 bases lay outside the gene matches. CDR1 is MNHEY and CDR2 is SVGAGI in the germline V gene. There are 15 residues in the CDR3.

The J gene is TRBJ2-1, the V gene TRBV14; tentatively, D is TRBD1 or TRBD2 (5 bases each). This CDR3 has 16 residues. V lost 0 bases and J 0 bases, leaving 9 bases between the germline ends. The germline CDR1 and CDR2 sequences are SGHDN and FVKESK. CDR3 DNA sequence: TGTGCCAGCAGCCAAGAGAGGGGCGGCTCCTACAATGAGCAGTTCTTC. Translating gives CASSQERGGSYNEQFF.

This rearrangement joins TRBV2 to TRBJ1-3; the D is unclear. The germline CDR1 and CDR2 sequences are SNHLY and FYNNEI. Trimming removed 3 bases at V and 2 bases at J, with 8 bases between. The CDR3 is made up of 14 amino acids. The chain's CDR3 is CASSDRTTGNTIYF. CDR3 DNA: TGTGCCAGCAGTGACAGGACGACTGGAAACACCATATATTTT.